This passage covers 3 T cell receptor beta chains from one sample sequenced in a study of blood T cell repertoires in COVID-19. Method: immunoSEQ multiplex PCR; TCRdb's copy keeps in-frame clones and lacks some. There are fewer than 70,000 clones in the sample; under 85% occur only once, and more than 2.5% lies in the top ten. Sequenced material: peripheral blood. The receptor set was obtained from a man aged 55-75 years with acute or convalescent COVID-19.

The V and J genes are TRBV30 and TRBJ2-2; 9 bases line up with TRBD1. This CDR3 region has 15 residues. Germline trimming cut 5 bases from V and 4 bases from J; bases unmatched to any gene: 8. The V gene's germline CDR1 is GTSNPN and CDR2 SVGIG (reference sequence). The CDR3 here is CAWRGTGLVTGELFF. CDR3 sequence (DNA): TGTGCCTGGCGTGGGACAGGGTTGGTCACCGGGGAGCTGTTTTTT.

This clone was seen only a few times. CDR3 sequence (DNA): TGCGCCAGCAAAACCCCAGGGACAGGGAAAGAGACCCAGTACTTC. Protein: CASKTPGTGKETQYF. The chain uses TRBV5-1 and TRBJ2-5; 9 bases map to TRBD1. Trimming removed 6 bases from V and 3 bases from J; junction bases left unmatched: 9. Germline V gives CDR1 SGHRS, CDR2 YFSETQ. CDR3 length: 15 residues.

The count of this clone is one. The chain recombines TRBV30 with TRBJ1-1; 8 bases agree with TRBD1. J gave up 3 bases and V 3 bases, and 18 bases lay outside the gene matches. This CDR3 spans 18 amino acids. Germline V gene sequence: CDR1 GTSNPN, CDR2 SVGIG (reference sequence). The chain's CDR3 is CAWRGIAGQGLLYTEAFF. DNA of the CDR3: TGTGCCTGGAGAGGTATCGCAGGACAGGGCCTTCTTTACACTGAAGCTTTCTTT.